The 23 T cell receptor beta chains presented below share a single source sample, sequenced in a study of cytomegalovirus exposure and HLA in healthy donors. PCR involved 60 Vbeta and 13 Jbeta primers. Method: immunoSEQ multiplex PCR; TCRdb's copy keeps in-frame clones and lacks some. This table has roughly 43,000 clones, around 65% appearing once. The sequenced sample was PBMCs. All receptors derive from a human donor in good health.

This clone was counted between two and nine times. V gene TRBV7-2 combines with J gene TRBJ1-5; D ambiguous. V lost 3 bases, J lost 5 bases, and 8 bases lay in between. The CDR3 consists of 13 residues. Germline V lookup: CDR1 SGHTA, CDR2 FQGNSA. The CDR3 nucleotides are TGTGCCAGCAGCTTCTCCACAGATCAGCCCCAGCATTTT. Translated: CASSFSTDQPQHF.

This rearrangement joins TRBV4-3 to TRBJ1-5; 9 nucleotides agree with TRBD1. Germline V lookup: CDR1 LGHNA, CDR2 YSLEER. The CDR3 has 15 amino acids. The J segment lost 5 bases and the V segment lost 4 bases, leaving 6 bases of the junction unmatched. The CDR3 here is CASSRLQGADQPQHF. The CDR3 coding sequence is TGCGCCAGCAGCCGTCTACAGGGGGCTGATCAGCCCCAGCATTTT.

The chain joins TRBV6-6 to TRBJ2-7; 7 nucleotides match TRBD2. The germline V gene has CDR1 MNHNY and CDR2 SVGAGI (reference sequence). Trimming removed 6 bases from V and 0 bases from J; junction bases left unmatched: 2. The CDR3 consists of 13 residues. In DNA form, the CDR3 reads TGTGCCAGCAGGCCTAGCGGCTCCTACGAGCAGTACTTC. Residues: CASRPSGSYEQYF.

In its sample, this clone was seen a few times. The genes are TRBV11-2 and TRBJ2-1; TRBD1 matches 7 bases. V gave up 4 bases and J gave up 9 bases; unmatched junction bases: 9. Per germline, CDR1 SGHAT and CDR2 FQNNGV. The CDR3 extends over 14 amino acids. The CDR3: CASSSTGVRGEQFF. CDR3 DNA sequence: TGTGCCAGCAGCTCCACAGGGGTTAGGGGTGAGCAGTTCTTC.

This chain joins TRBV4-2 and TRBJ2-3; 10 bases map to TRBD2. This CDR3 region has 18 residues. J was trimmed by 0 bases and V by 0 bases; bases with no gene match: 6. CDR1 LGHNA and CDR2 YNFKEQ come from the germline V gene. CDR3 nucleotides: TGTGCCAGCAGCCAAGAAGTAGCGGGGGGTCCTAGCACAGATACGCAGTATTTT. It specifies CASSQEVAGGPSTDTQYF.

The chain is built from TRBV2 and TRBJ1-6, with 10 bases lining up with TRBD1. Germline CDR1 and CDR2: SNHLY and FYNNEI. The CDR3 length is 14 residues. Trimming at V came to 9 bases and at J to 7 bases, leaving 6 bases not matched to a gene. This CDR3 is CASHRDRGNSPLHF. Here the CDR3 DNA reads TGTGCCAGTCACCGGGACAGGGGCAATTCACCCCTCCACTTT.

The CDR3 coding sequence is TGTGCCAGCAGCGTAGACGGGGAGGGGGAGCTGTTTTTT. It specifies CASSVDGEGELFF. The chain carries TRBV9 and TRBJ2-2; weak D call: TRBD2 (5 bases). Germline CDR1 SGDLS, CDR2 YYNGEE. There are 13 residues in the CDR3. V was shortened by 0 bases and J by 8 bases, with 8 bases between the two germline ends.

This clone was seen a single time. The rearrangement uses TRBV9 and TRBJ1-3; no reliable D call. The CDR3 is made up of 14 amino acids. Trimming removed 0 bases at V and 0 bases at J, with 4 bases between. Germline loops: CDR1 SGDLS, CDR2 YYNGEE. The CDR3 protein is CASSVGISGNTIYF. In DNA, the CDR3 is TGTGCCAGCAGCGTAGGTATCTCTGGAAACACCATATATTTT.

CDR3 coding DNA: TGTGCCACCAACGCCGGCACTGGGGGGGGCTATGGCTACACCTTC. Its translation is CATNAGTGGGYGYTF. The rearrangement uses TRBV15 and TRBJ1-2; tentative D call: TRBD1 (5 bases). Trimming cost V 7 bases and J 4 bases, with 19 bases left between them. CDR3 length: 15 residues. Germline V lookup: CDR1 LNHNV, CDR2 YYDKDF (reference sequence).

This chain links TRBV5-8 with TRBJ2-1; 8 bases are a match to TRBD2. V was clipped by 1 base and J by 3 bases; unmatched bases: 3. The CDR3 covers 15 residues. The germline gives CDR1 SGHTS, CDR2 YDEGEE. CDR3 nucleotides: TGTGCCAGCAGCTTGCGCGGGGGGAGCTACAATGAGCAGTTCTTC. Translated: CASSLRGGSYNEQFF.

CDR3 nucleotide sequence: TGTGCCAGCAGCTTAGAGGGGGAACCGGGGGGAGCTTTCTTT. This translates into CASSLEGEPGGAFF. This chain connects TRBV7-2 to TRBJ1-1; tentatively, D is TRBD1 (6 bases). V was trimmed by 1 base and J by 10 bases, leaving 16 bases between them. CDR1 and CDR2 from the germline V gene are SGHTA and FQGNSA. The CDR3 extends over 14 amino acids.

The J gene is TRBJ1-2, the V gene TRBV6-4; TRBD1 matches 10 bases. Germline CDR1 reads MRHNA; CDR2 reads SNTAGT. The CDR3 spans 14 residues. V gave up 6 bases and J gave up 4 bases; unmatched junction bases: 5. The CDR3 loop is CASSRTGGFYGYTF. CDR3 DNA: TGTGCCAGCAGCAGGACAGGGGGATTCTATGGCTACACCTTC.

This clone was detected a few times. The rearrangement joins TRBV5-1 to TRBJ1-1, with a possible D match to TRBD1 (5 bases). The V gene lost 1 base and the J gene lost 1 base, with 8 bases spanning the gap. Germline CDR1 is SGHRS and CDR2 is YFSETQ. CDR3 size: 14 residues. CDR3 nucleotides: TGCGCCAGCAGCTTGCAGGGTGGGAACACTGAAGCTTTCTTT. Residues: CASSLQGGNTEAFF.

This clone showed up just a few times. This chain joins TRBV28 and TRBJ2-7; TRBD2 aligns across 7 bases. Germline V gives CDR1 MDHEN, CDR2 SYDVKM. V lost 6 bases and J lost 0; bases outside the gene matches: 2. The CDR3 loop spans 13 amino acids. DNA for the CDR3: TGTGCCAGCAGCGGGGGGACCTCCTACGAGCAGTACTTC. Translated, it gives CASSGGTSYEQYF.

This chain joins TRBV21-1 and TRBJ2-1; the table's D call of TRBD2 was not tested on the DNA. TRBV21-1 is marked as a pseudogene. The CDR3 has 16 residues. The CDR3 DNA sequence: TGTGCCAGCAGCGAAGAGCGGGGGGGCCGTTGCAATGAGCAGTTCTTC. Its translation is CASSEERGGRCNEQFF.

This clone was found once. The rearrangement uses TRBV18 and TRBJ1-1; D is uncertain. This CDR3 has 14 amino acids. Germline V CDR1 and CDR2: KGHSH, LQKENI. Deletions cut 0 bases from V and 1 base from J, with 6 bases between. The CDR3 region has the DNA TGTGCCAGCTCACCACCCAGAAGGAACACTGAAGCTTTCTTT. This codes for CASSPPRRNTEAFF.

This clone was picked up a small number of times. The chain is built from TRBV5-1 and TRBJ1-5; D gene unclear. The germline V gene encodes CDR1 SGHRS and CDR2 YFSETQ. The CDR3 length is 14 residues. Deletions cut 0 bases from V and 6 bases from J, with 10 bases between. This CDR3 reads CASSLDSAGQPQHF. The DNA of the CDR3 is TGCGCCAGCAGCTTGGACAGTGCGGGTCAGCCCCAGCATTTT.

The rearrangement joins TRBV29-1 to TRBJ2-1, with D perhaps TRBD1 (5 bases). The CDR3 runs to 13 residues. Trimming shortened V by 4 bases and J by 4 bases, and 11 bases separated the two germline ends. The germline gives CDR1 SQVTM, CDR2 ANQGSEA. For the CDR3, the DNA is TGCAGCGTTGTCCAGGGTCTGTACAATGAGCAGTTCTTC. It yields the protein CSVVQGLYNEQFF.

The rearrangement uses TRBV6-5 and TRBJ1-5; 7 bases line up with TRBD1. V shed 4 bases, J shed 2 bases, and the junction held 2 bases outside the gene matches. CDR3 size: 14 residues. Germline loops: CDR1 MNHEY, CDR2 SVGAGI. CDR3 sequence (DNA): TGTGCCAGCAGTTTAACAGGGGGCAATCAGCCCCAGCATTTT. It yields the protein CASSLTGGNQPQHF.

The rearrangement links TRBV27 to TRBJ2-1; 9 bases align to TRBD1. CDR1 is MNHEY, CDR2 SMNVEV, per germline (reference sequence). V trimming: 3 bases; J trimming: 0 bases; junction bases outside the gene matches: 15. This CDR3 is built from 20 residues. CDR3: CASSLRGPRGTGRSYNEQFF. The CDR3 bases are TGTGCCAGCAGTTTGCGGGGGCCTCGAGGGACAGGGCGCTCCTACAATGAGCAGTTCTTC.

This chain joins TRBV7-2 and TRBJ2-1; D is perhaps TRBD2 (6 bases). Trimming shortened V by 1 base and J by 4 bases, and 11 bases separated the two germline ends. The CDR3 consists of 15 residues. In germline, CDR1 is SGHTA, CDR2 FQGNSA. The CDR3 is CASSLDPAGYNEQFF. CDR3 nucleotide sequence: TGTGCCAGCAGCTTAGATCCCGCGGGGTACAATGAGCAGTTCTTC.

The chain links TRBV9 to TRBJ1-1; D gene ambiguous. V was clipped by 4 bases and J by 4 bases, with 11 bases between them. The CDR3 runs 13 residues. The germline gives CDR1 SGDLS, CDR2 YYNGEE. CDR3 sequence: CASSFRAGTEAFF. Written as DNA, the CDR3 is TGTGCCAGCAGCTTCCGCGCGGGCACTGAAGCTTTCTTT.

This clone was detected only once. V gene TRBV30 combines with J gene TRBJ2-3, with D possibly being TRBD1 (5 bases). V lost 0 bases and J lost 2, with 15 bases in between. The CDR3 is made up of 16 amino acids. Germline-derived CDR1 and CDR2 are GTSNPN and SVGIG (reference sequence). CDR3 in amino acids: CAWSVLGQGLTDTQYF. For the CDR3, the DNA is TGTGCCTGGAGTGTTTTGGGCCAGGGCCTCACAGATACGCAGTATTTT. The whole variable domain, filled in from reference TRBV30 and TRBJ2-3, reads SQTIHQWPATLVQPVGSPLSLECTVEGTSNPNLYWYRQAAGRGLQLLFYSVGIGQISSEVPQNLSASRPQDRQFILSSKKLLLSDSGFYLCAWSVLGQGLTDTQYFGPGTRLTVL.